Listed below are T cell receptor beta chains from one sample, sequenced in a study of cytomegalovirus exposure and HLA in healthy donors. Here immunoSEQ multiplex PCR was the method, and the copy in TCRdb shows in-frame clones only, minus some. The profile shows some 66,000 clones, about three quarters of them singletons. Sequences were obtained from PBMCs. These TCRs come from a man aged 40-55 years in good health and CMV-seronegative. Each CDR3 is given with its conserved first and last residue. Fields, in order: J gene, V gene, D gene, CDR3 length, clone size, CDR3 DNA, CDR3 protein. The D gene is left open where the match is weak. Clone sizes are given selectively: once, few, many, or a class where the clone is expanded.

J gene: TRBJ2-7; V gene: TRBV5-4; D gene: TRBD2; CDR3 length: 15; clone size: .; CDR3 DNA: TGTGCCAGCAGCCGACAGCGGGAAGGGGTCTACGAGCAGTACTTC; CDR3 protein: CASSRQREGVYEQYF
J gene: TRBJ1-1; V gene: TRBV18; D gene: .; CDR3 length: 14; clone size: .; CDR3 DNA: TGTGCCAGCTCACCGCTAGGGGCGGAGGGTGAAGCTTTCTTT; CDR3 protein: CASSPLGAEGEAFF
J gene: TRBJ1-1; V gene: TRBV9; D gene: .; CDR3 length: 17; clone size: .; CDR3 DNA: TGTGCCAGCAGCACCAACGTAGGGGGGGCCTATGGCACTGAAGCTTTCTTT; CDR3 protein: CASSTNVGGAYGTEAFF
J gene: TRBJ2-1; V gene: TRBV5-5; D gene: .; CDR3 length: 12; clone size: .; CDR3 DNA: TGTGCCAGCAGCTTGGCTACCAATGAGCAGTTCTTC; CDR3 protein: CASSLATNEQFF
J gene: TRBJ2-1; V gene: TRBV5-1; D gene: TRBD2; CDR3 length: 14; clone size: .; CDR3 DNA: TGCGCCAGCAGATGGACTAGCGGGAGCCGTGAGCAGTTCTTC; CDR3 protein: CASRWTSGSREQFF
J gene: TRBJ2-3; V gene: TRBV6-5; D gene: TRBD2; CDR3 length: 15; clone size: .; CDR3 DNA: TGTGCCAGCAGTTACGGCGCGGGGGGGTCAGATACGCAGTATTTT; CDR3 protein: CASSYGAGGSDTQYF
J gene: TRBJ2-7; V gene: TRBV27; D gene: .; CDR3 length: 16; clone size: .; CDR3 DNA: TGTGCCAGCAGTTTATCCCGCGGGGGCCCTCCCTACGAGCAGTACTTC; CDR3 protein: CASSLSRGGPPYEQYF
J gene: TRBJ1-6; V gene: TRBV19; D gene: .; CDR3 length: 16; clone size: .; CDR3 DNA: TGTGCCAGTAGTGTCACAGGGAGCTCCTATAATTCACCCCTCCACTTT; CDR3 protein: CASSVTGSSYNSPLHF
J gene: TRBJ2-3; V gene: TRBV28; D gene: TRBD1; CDR3 length: 17; clone size: .; CDR3 DNA: TGTGCCAGCAGACCACCCGGACAGGGGGCTTTCACAGATACGCAGTATTTT; CDR3 protein: CASRPPGQGAFTDTQYF
J gene: TRBJ1-2; V gene: TRBV6-5; D gene: TRBD1; CDR3 length: 13; clone size: .; CDR3 DNA: TGTGCCAGCAGTGCCACAGGGGAACAAGGCTACACCTTC; CDR3 protein: CASSATGEQGYTF
J gene: TRBJ2-3; V gene: TRBV6-1; D gene: TRBD2; CDR3 length: 16; clone size: .; CDR3 DNA: TGTGCCAGCAGTGAAAGGGGCGGGGGGGCGTATGATACGCAGTATTTT; CDR3 protein: CASSERGGGAYDTQYF
J gene: TRBJ2-3; V gene: TRBV10-2; D gene: TRBD2; CDR3 length: 20; clone size: .; CDR3 DNA: TGCGCCAGCAGTGAGTGGCGACTTCACCCGGGACTAGAACTTACAGATACGCAGTATTTT; CDR3 protein: CASSEWRLHPGLELTDTQYF
J gene: TRBJ2-7; V gene: TRBV9; D gene: .; CDR3 length: 14; clone size: .; CDR3 DNA: TGTGCCAGCAGCGTAGGGACAGACCGCTACGAGCAGTACTTC; CDR3 protein: CASSVGTDRYEQYF
J gene: TRBJ2-1; V gene: TRBV6-6; D gene: .; CDR3 length: 14; clone size: .; CDR3 DNA: TGTGCCAGCAGGTTGGGGGCGGAGTACAATGAGCAGTTCTTC; CDR3 protein: CASRLGAEYNEQFF
J gene: TRBJ2-4; V gene: TRBV4-1; D gene: TRBD2; CDR3 length: 16; clone size: .; CDR3 DNA: TGCGCCAGCAGCCAAGCGGGGGGGTTCGCCAAAAACATTCAGTACTTC; CDR3 protein: CASSQAGGFAKNIQYF
J gene: TRBJ1-4; V gene: TRBV5-4; D gene: TRBD1; CDR3 length: 16; clone size: .; CDR3 DNA: TGTGCCAGCAGACTGGGACAGAACTTCCCTAATGAAAAACTGTTTTTT; CDR3 protein: CASRLGQNFPNEKLFF
J gene: TRBJ2-5; V gene: TRBV28; D gene: .; CDR3 length: 15; clone size: .; CDR3 DNA: TGTGCCAGCAGTTTACCCGACAGGCACCAAGAGACCCAGTACTTC; CDR3 protein: CASSLPDRHQETQYF
J gene: TRBJ2-3; V gene: TRBV19; D gene: .; CDR3 length: 13; clone size: .; CDR3 DNA: TGTGCCAGTAGATCAACCGGGTCGCGAACGCAGTATTTT; CDR3 protein: CASRSTGSRTQYF
J gene: TRBJ2-3; V gene: TRBV6-6; D gene: .; CDR3 length: 14; clone size: .; CDR3 DNA: TGTGCCAGCAGTCCCGGGAAACTCACAGATACGCAGTATTTT; CDR3 protein: CASSPGKLTDTQYF
J gene: TRBJ1-3; V gene: TRBV9; D gene: .; CDR3 length: 13; clone size: .; CDR3 DNA: TGTGCCAGCAGCGCAGGGATAGAAAACACCATATATTTT; CDR3 protein: CASSAGIENTIYF
J gene: TRBJ2-7; V gene: TRBV7-9; D gene: TRBD2; CDR3 length: 15; clone size: .; CDR3 DNA: TGTGCCAGCAGCATACTAGCGGGGGATTCCTACGAGCAGTACTTC; CDR3 protein: CASSILAGDSYEQYF
J gene: TRBJ2-2; V gene: TRBV2; D gene: .; CDR3 length: 14; clone size: .; CDR3 DNA: TGTGCCAGCAGTGATGAGCTAAACACCGGGGAGCTGTTTTTT; CDR3 protein: CASSDELNTGELFF
J gene: TRBJ2-1; V gene: TRBV2; D gene: TRBD2; CDR3 length: 14; clone size: .; CDR3 DNA: TGTGCCAGCAGTGAAGCCCTACTAGCGGGGACCAGGTTCTTC; CDR3 protein: CASSEALLAGTRFF
J gene: TRBJ1-2; V gene: TRBV29-1; D gene: .; CDR3 length: 14; clone size: .; CDR3 DNA: TGCAGCGTTGATCGGGGAAGGCCTAACTATGGCTACACCTTC; CDR3 protein: CSVDRGRPNYGYTF
J gene: TRBJ1-5; V gene: TRBV27; D gene: TRBD1; CDR3 length: 13; clone size: .; CDR3 DNA: TGTGCCAGCAGAGGACAGGGCTGGGAGCCCCAGCATTTT; CDR3 protein: CASRGQGWEPQHF
J gene: TRBJ1-6; V gene: TRBV5-4; D gene: TRBD1; CDR3 length: 12; clone size: .; CDR3 DNA: TGTGCCAGCAGCTTGCAGTTAGGGGGCAGCCACTTT; CDR3 protein: CASSLQLGGSHF
J gene: TRBJ2-3; V gene: TRBV11-2; D gene: .; CDR3 length: 13; clone size: .; CDR3 DNA: TGTGCCAGCAGCGCTTACAGGCTCGCAACGCAGTATTTT; CDR3 protein: CASSAYRLATQYF
J gene: TRBJ2-7; V gene: TRBV6-1; D gene: .; CDR3 length: 13; clone size: .; CDR3 DNA: TGTGCCAGCAGGGTACAGGGCTCCTACGAGCAGTACTTC; CDR3 protein: CASRVQGSYEQYF
J gene: TRBJ2-3; V gene: TRBV27; D gene: .; CDR3 length: 12; clone size: .; CDR3 DNA: TGTGCCAGCAGTCCCACAACAGATACGCAGTATTTT; CDR3 protein: CASSPTTDTQYF
J gene: TRBJ2-3; V gene: TRBV18; D gene: .; CDR3 length: 16; clone size: .; CDR3 DNA: TGTGCCAGCCAAGATGGGGCAGGCGGATACACAGATACGCAGTATTTT; CDR3 protein: CASQDGAGGYTDTQYF
J gene: TRBJ1-5; V gene: TRBV4-1; D gene: TRBD1; CDR3 length: 17; clone size: once; CDR3 DNA: TGCGCCAGCAGCCAACATAACAACAGGGGGAGCCATCAGCCCCAGCATTTT; CDR3 protein: CASSQHNNRGSHQPQHF
J gene: TRBJ2-2; V gene: TRBV5-6; D gene: .; CDR3 length: 14; clone size: few; CDR3 DNA: TGTGCCAGCAGCTTGGGGGGCTGGACCGGGGAGCTGTTTTTT; CDR3 protein: CASSLGGWTGELFF
J gene: TRBJ1-2; V gene: TRBV19; D gene: .; CDR3 length: 16; clone size: .; CDR3 DNA: TGTGCCAGTATGTCCAGCAGGGGCCGGGCGAACTATGGCTACACCTTC; CDR3 protein: CASMSSRGRANYGYTF
J gene: TRBJ2-3; V gene: TRBV2; D gene: TRBD2; CDR3 length: 16; clone size: few; CDR3 DNA: TGTGCCAGCAGCCCCGGCCTAGCGGAGCTCACAGATACGCAGTATTTT; CDR3 protein: CASSPGLAELTDTQYF
J gene: TRBJ2-1; V gene: TRBV19; D gene: TRBD2; CDR3 length: 16; clone size: .; CDR3 DNA: TGTGCCAGTAGTATAGAGGGTAGCGGGAGAATAAATGAGCAGTTCTTC; CDR3 protein: CASSIEGSGRINEQFF
J gene: TRBJ1-1; V gene: TRBV29-1; D gene: .; CDR3 length: 15; clone size: .; CDR3 DNA: TGCAGCGTTGCCGTCCAAGGTGCGGTCAGCGCTGAAGCTTTCTTT; CDR3 protein: CSVAVQGAVSAEAFF
J gene: TRBJ1-4; V gene: TRBV4-1; D gene: TRBD1; CDR3 length: 17; clone size: few; CDR3 DNA: TGCCCCAGCAGCCAGCGACAGGGCCCCGCCGTGGGTGAAAAACTGTTTTTT; CDR3 protein: CPSSQRQGPAVGEKLFF
J gene: TRBJ1-1; V gene: TRBV6-4; D gene: TRBD1; CDR3 length: 14; clone size: few; CDR3 DNA: TGTGCCAGCAGACCGGGACAGGGGAACACTGAAGCTTTCTTT; CDR3 protein: CASRPGQGNTEAFF
J gene: TRBJ1-1; V gene: TRBV27; D gene: TRBD1; CDR3 length: 15; clone size: .; CDR3 DNA: TGTGCCAGCAGTTTTAGGGGGCCCCAGAGGACTGAAGCTTTCTTT; CDR3 protein: CASSFRGPQRTEAFF
J gene: TRBJ2-3; V gene: TRBV19; D gene: TRBD2; CDR3 length: 18; clone size: .; CDR3 DNA: TGTGCCAGTAGTATCGCTAGCGGGAGAGGATCCCCCACAGATACGCAGTATTTT; CDR3 protein: CASSIASGRGSPTDTQYF
J gene: TRBJ2-7; V gene: TRBV2; D gene: .; CDR3 length: 16; clone size: .; CDR3 DNA: TGTGCCAGCACTGGGGTAGCACAAACGGGAACCTACGAGCAGTACTTC; CDR3 protein: CASTGVAQTGTYEQYF
J gene: TRBJ1-1; V gene: TRBV9; D gene: .; CDR3 length: 14; clone size: .; CDR3 DNA: TGTGCCAGCAGCGTAGAAGTTAGGAACACTGAAGCTTTCTTT; CDR3 protein: CASSVEVRNTEAFF
J gene: TRBJ1-6; V gene: TRBV10-3; D gene: TRBD1; CDR3 length: 14; clone size: .; CDR3 DNA: TGTGCCATCAGATCGACAGGGAACAATTCACCCCTCCACTTT; CDR3 protein: CAIRSTGNNSPLHF
J gene: TRBJ2-4; V gene: TRBV6-1; D gene: .; CDR3 length: 15; clone size: .; CDR3 DNA: TGTGCCAGCAGTGAAGGGGGCCAAGCCAAAAACATTCAGTACTTC; CDR3 protein: CASSEGGQAKNIQYF
J gene: TRBJ1-2; V gene: TRBV7-9; D gene: TRBD1; CDR3 length: 13; clone size: .; CDR3 DNA: TGTGCCAGCAGGTTGGACAGGGGCGATGGCTACACCTTC; CDR3 protein: CASRLDRGDGYTF
J gene: TRBJ1-5; V gene: TRBV19; D gene: TRBD1; CDR3 length: 16; clone size: few; CDR3 DNA: TGTGCCAGTAGTGACCGGGACAGGGGTATCAATCAGCCCCAGCATTTT; CDR3 protein: CASSDRDRGINQPQHF
J gene: TRBJ2-4; V gene: TRBV13; D gene: .; CDR3 length: 13; clone size: .; CDR3 DNA: TGTGCCAGCAGCCTGACAGTAGGAAACATTCAGTACTTC; CDR3 protein: CASSLTVGNIQYF
J gene: TRBJ2-7; V gene: TRBV2; D gene: .; CDR3 length: 12; clone size: few; CDR3 DNA: TGTGCCAGCAGTGAACAGGGGTACGAGCAGTACTTC; CDR3 protein: CASSEQGYEQYF
J gene: TRBJ1-1; V gene: TRBV7-2; D gene: .; CDR3 length: 12; clone size: .; CDR3 DNA: TGTGCCAGCAGCAAACAGGGTATCGAAGCTTTCTTT; CDR3 protein: CASSKQGIEAFF
J gene: TRBJ2-7; V gene: TRBV9; D gene: .; CDR3 length: 16; clone size: .; CDR3 DNA: TGTGCCAGCAGCGTAGTCTCCCGAAGCAGCGCGGGCGAGCAGTACTTC; CDR3 protein: CASSVVSRSSAGEQYF
J gene: TRBJ1-2; V gene: TRBV25-1; D gene: TRBD1; CDR3 length: 14; clone size: .; CDR3 DNA: TGTGCCAGCAGCGGGGGGACAGGGAACTATGGCTACACCTTC; CDR3 protein: CASSGGTGNYGYTF
J gene: TRBJ2-7; V gene: TRBV6-6; D gene: .; CDR3 length: 14; clone size: .; CDR3 DNA: TGTGCCAGCAGCCCATCTTCTAGCAGGGGCGAGCAGTACTTC; CDR3 protein: CASSPSSSRGEQYF
J gene: TRBJ1-1; V gene: TRBV29-1; D gene: TRBD1; CDR3 length: 11; clone size: .; CDR3 DNA: TGCAGCGGAACAGGGGACTCTGAAGCTTTCTTT; CDR3 protein: CSGTGDSEAFF
J gene: TRBJ2-1; V gene: TRBV19; D gene: TRBD2; CDR3 length: 20; clone size: .; CDR3 DNA: TGTGCCAGTACTCCCGGACTAGCGGGATGGGGGGGGGACTCCTACAATGAGCAGTTCTTC; CDR3 protein: CASTPGLAGWGGDSYNEQFF
J gene: TRBJ2-2; V gene: TRBV21-1; D gene: .; CDR3 length: 16; clone size: .; CDR3 DNA: TGTGCCAGCAGCAAATCCCAGGGTACCCTGAACGGGGAGCTGTTTTTT; CDR3 protein: CASSKSQGTLNGELFF
J gene: TRBJ2-1; V gene: TRBV10-1; D gene: TRBD1; CDR3 length: 12; clone size: few; CDR3 DNA: TGCGCCAGCAGTGGCCCGGGACAGCAGCAGTTCTTC; CDR3 protein: CASSGPGQQQFF